This T cell receptor beta chain is drawn from a study of Tregs in tolerant kidney transplant recipients. Study-level points and caveats: Some patients' samples used different primers over time, so nucleotide sequences weren't comparable. Biological reproducibility was not directly addressed in this study. Tregs expanded with activated donor B cells seemed most donor-specific.

Recipients received nonmyeloablative bone marrow transplants from related graft donors, with transient mixed chimerism. Thawed PBMCs were FACS-sorted into unstimulated CD4+CD25+CD127- regulatory T cells, CD4+CD25- non-regulatory cells, CD4 and CD8 cells. Here immunoSEQ multiplex PCR was the method, and the copy in TCRdb shows in-frame clones only, minus some. The sample consists of about 50,000 clones, approximately 89% of them appearing once. V dropped 3 bases and J dropped 1 base, with 21 bases sitting between them. The germline V gene has CDR1 LNHDA and CDR2 SQIVND (reference sequence). The CDR3 has 18 residues. This clone was detected a few times. Antigen unknown.

The chain uses TRBV19 and TRBJ1-2, with a tentative D call TRBD1 (5 bases). This clonotype originated in a human patient who received a combined kidney and bone marrow transplant. Among the T cells, some may be from the graft donor. The input for sequencing was CD8+ T cells from blood (PBMCs), taken 12 months after the transplant. The chain's CDR3 is CASSILHGTGNLNYGYTF. The DNA for the CDR3 is TGTGCCAGTAGTATCCTCCATGGAACAGGCAACCTTAACTATGGCTACACCTTC.